The 32 T cell receptor beta chains below were found in one sample sequenced in a study of shared clonotypes between healthy human individuals. The method was immunoSEQ multiplex PCR; TCRdb's version includes in-frame clones alone and lacks a portion of them. The sample lists about 680,000 clones; roughly 73% were seen once. Sequencing used memory CD4+ T cells sorted from blood. The subset is: CD45RA-negative fraction. The origin of the receptors is a woman aged 30 to 39 in good health.

This rearrangement joins TRBV7-2 to TRBJ1-5, with unresolved D. The CDR3 sequence is 13 residues long. The V end was cut by 1 base, the J end by 4 bases, with 5 bases between. CDR1 SGHTA and CDR2 FQGNSA come from the germline V gene. CDR3 sequence (DNA): TGTGCCAGCAGCTTAGAGGCGAATCAGCCCCAGCATTTT. Amino acid sequence: CASSLEANQPQHF.

This chain joins TRBV6-6 and TRBJ2-7; the D is unclear. The CDR3 runs to 14 residues. CDR1 and CDR2 from the germline V gene are MNHNY and SVGAGI (reference sequence). The V gene lost 5 bases and the J gene lost 5 bases, with 16 bases spanning the gap. The CDR3 reads CASSPRTGVDEQYF. The CDR3 bases are TGTGCCAGCAGTCCCCGGACCGGCGTAGACGAGCAGTACTTC.

This chain connects TRBV4-1 to TRBJ1-2; D remains unclear. Per germline, CDR1 MGHRA and CDR2 YSYEKL. The CDR3 covers 16 residues. V dropped 0 bases and J dropped 4 bases, with 15 bases sitting between them. The CDR3 sequence is CASSQDAEAGSYGYTF. As DNA, the CDR3 is TGCGCCAGCAGCCAAGATGCCGAGGCAGGCTCCTATGGCTACACCTTC.

The chain has TRBV5-4 and TRBJ2-3; D is perhaps TRBD2 (6 bases). The CDR3 spans 17 residues. The germline CDR1 and CDR2 sequences are SGHNT and YYREEE (reference sequence). V was pared by 4 bases and J by 2 bases, with 20 bases between. The chain's CDR3 is CASSGGIRDFDTDTQYF. Here the CDR3 DNA reads TGTGCCAGCAGCGGAGGAATCCGGGACTTCGACACAGATACGCAGTATTTT.

The CDR3 nucleotides read TGTGCCAGCAGTTTGGGGGGTGAGGCTAATGAAAAACTGTTTTTT. Translating gives CASSLGGEANEKLFF. The rearrangement uses TRBV6-5 and TRBJ1-4; the D gene is possibly TRBD1 (5 bases). Trimming removed 4 bases from V and 3 bases from J, with 12 bases in between. The CDR3 is 15 amino acids. Germline CDR1 and CDR2: MNHEY and SVGAGI.

This sequence joins TRBV19 and TRBJ1-5; D unresolved. The CDR3 extends over 14 amino acids. In germline, CDR1 is LNHDA, CDR2 SQIVND (reference sequence). V was trimmed by 4 bases and J by 1 base, leaving 8 bases between them. DNA for the CDR3: TGTGCCAGTAGTACCAGTGAAAGCAATCAGCCCCAGCATTTT. Amino acid sequence: CASSTSESNQPQHF.

In the case of this clone: Distinct nucleotide sequences in the sample also encode this CDR3. V is TRBV7-8 and J is TRBJ2-2, with D maybe TRBD1 (6 bases). The V gene's germline CDR1 is SGHVS and CDR2 FQNEAQ. CDR3 length equals 15 residues. V lost 5 bases to trimming and J lost 0 bases, with 10 bases between them. The CDR3 DNA follows: TGTGCCAGCAGCCTCGGGACAACGAACACCGGGGAGCTGTTTTTT. Protein sequence: CASSLGTTNTGELFF. The entire variable domain, with the rest obtained from reference TRBV7-8 and TRBJ2-2, is as follows: GAGVSQSPRYKVAKRGQDVALRCDPISGHVSLFWYQQALGQGPEFLTYFQNEAQLDKSGLPSDRFFAERPEGSVSTLKIQRTQQEDSAVYLCASSLGTTNTGELFFGEGSRLTVL.

This chain joins TRBV30 and TRBJ2-1; D remains unclear. The length of the CDR3 is 12 residues. The V end was cut by 0 bases, the J end by 9 bases, with 9 bases between. CDR1 is GTSNPN and CDR2 is SVGIG in the germline V gene (reference sequence). CDR3 loop: CAWSVYIGEQFF. The DNA of the CDR3 is TGTGCCTGGAGTGTTTATATAGGTGAGCAGTTCTTC.

This chain uses TRBV2 with TRBJ2-7, with D maybe TRBD1 (6 bases). From germline, CDR1 is SNHLY and CDR2 FYNNEI. V lost 8 bases to trimming and J lost 4 bases, with 12 bases between them. CDR3 length equals 12 residues. CDR3 nucleotides: TGTGCCAGCCGTCCAACAGGGTACGAGCAGTACTTC. Residues: CASRPTGYEQYF.

CDR3 sequence: CASSQGLGTAFF. CDR3 bases: TGTGCCAGCAGCCAAGGGCTCGGGACGGCTTTCTTT. The gene calls are TRBV2 and TRBJ1-1; TRBD1 is a possible D gene (5 bases). Germline loops: CDR1 SNHLY, CDR2 FYNNEI. Trimming took 6 bases from V and 11 from J, leaving 16 bases between them. The CDR3 contains 12 residues.

The gene calls are TRBV18 and TRBJ1-4, with D hard to call. The CDR3 extends over 15 amino acids. The V end was cut by 0 bases, the J end by 2 bases, with 7 bases between. Germline CDR1 reads KGHSH; CDR2 reads LQKENI. As DNA, the CDR3 is TGTGCCAGCTCACCACCGACGGGCACTAATGAAAAACTGTTTTTT. Translated: CASSPPTGTNEKLFF.

The CDR3 sequence: CAWGRQGGIYEQYF. The CDR3 nucleotides read TGTGCCTGGGGCCGACAGGGGGGGATTTACGAGCAGTACTTC. This chain links TRBV30 with TRBJ2-7; 9 bases fit TRBD1. Germline trimming cut 5 bases from V and 4 bases from J; bases unmatched to any gene: 9. Germline loops: CDR1 GTSNPN, CDR2 SVGIG (reference sequence). The CDR3 loop spans 14 amino acids.

The chain joins TRBV5-1 to TRBJ2-2, with 7 bases lining up with TRBD2. V trimming: 4 bases; J trimming: 5 bases; junction bases outside the gene matches: 8. Germline V gene sequence: CDR1 SGHRS, CDR2 YFSETQ. There are 15 residues in the CDR3. CDR3 DNA: TGCGCCAGCAGCCCCGGACTAGTGGAGACCGGGGAGCTGTTTTTT. This encodes CASSPGLVETGELFF.

This clone was seen a single time. This chain connects TRBV6-6 to TRBJ2-3; the match to TRBD2 covers 8 bases. From germline, CDR1 is MNHNY and CDR2 SVGAGI (reference sequence). This CDR3 comprises 15 residues. V was clipped by 2 bases and J by 1 base; unmatched bases: 2. CDR3: CASSYAGLGTDTQYF. CDR3 DNA: TGTGCCAGCAGTTACGCGGGACTAGGCACAGATACGCAGTATTTT.

This clone was observed a handful of times. The same CDR3 arises from other DNA sequences in this sample as well. This sequence joins TRBV5-1 and TRBJ2-1; possibly TRBD2 for D (6 bases). V was cut by 4 bases and J by 6 bases, with 14 bases left in between. This CDR3 has 14 residues. Germline CDR1 is SGHRS and CDR2 is YFSETQ. The CDR3 loop reads CASSPGTALNEQFF. In DNA form, the CDR3 reads TGCGCCAGCAGCCCCGGGACTGCCCTCAATGAGCAGTTCTTC.

The chain couples TRBV5-4 to TRBJ2-5, with 14 bases identical to TRBD2. CDR3 length: 19 amino acids. The V gene's germline CDR1 is SGHNT and CDR2 YYREEE (reference sequence). V gave up 1 base and J gave up 5 bases; unmatched junction bases: 13. Here the CDR3 DNA reads TGTGCCAGCAGCTTGAGTCCGGGACTAGCGGGGGAGGGCGGGGAGACCCAGTACTTC. Translating it yields CASSLSPGLAGEGGETQYF.

The rearrangement uses TRBV5-1 and TRBJ2-3, with D maybe TRBD1 (6 bases). This CDR3 has 17 residues. The germline V gene has CDR1 SGHRS and CDR2 YFSETQ. V lost 0 bases and J 6 bases, leaving 20 bases between the germline ends. The CDR3 DNA is TGCGCCAGCAGCTTGGCCACTCTGATCAGGGGAGCGGATACGCAGTATTTT. Protein sequence: CASSLATLIRGADTQYF.

Here the CDR3 DNA reads TGTGCCAGCAGCTTAGCGGAGGGGAAGGCCTACGAGCAGTACTTC. The encoded protein is CASSLAEGKAYEQYF. The rearrangement links TRBV7-9 to TRBJ2-7; tentatively, D is TRBD2 (6 bases). There are 15 residues in the CDR3. CDR1 and CDR2 from the germline V gene are SEHNR and FQNEAQ (reference sequence). Trimming removed 0 bases from V and 2 bases from J, with 11 bases in between. Using reference TRBV7-9 and TRBJ2-7 for the parts outside the CDR3, the full variable domain is DTGVSQNPRHKITKRGQNVTFRCDPISEHNRLYWYRQTLGQGPEFLTYFQNEAQLEKSRLLSDRFSAERPKGSFSTLEIQRTEQGDSAMYLCASSLAEGKAYEQYFGPGTRLTVT.

The chain carries TRBV5-6 and TRBJ2-2; 10 positions match TRBD1. The CDR3 consists of 16 residues. V shed 4 bases, J shed 6 bases, and the junction held 9 bases outside the gene matches. Per germline, CDR1 SGHDT and CDR2 YYEEEE. This CDR3 is CASSTPGQGLSGELFF. CDR3 nucleotides: TGTGCCAGCAGCACCCCGGGACAGGGGTTGTCCGGGGAGCTGTTTTTT.

This clone was counted once. The V gene is TRBV7-9, the J gene TRBJ1-2, with a weak D call TRBD1 (6 bases). V was cut by 5 bases and J by 6 bases, with 13 bases left in between. This CDR3 has 13 residues. CDR1 SEHNR and CDR2 FQNEAQ come from the germline V gene (reference sequence). The CDR3 sequence: CASSPGQGNGYTF. The CDR3 nucleotides are TGTGCCAGCAGCCCGGGGCAGGGGAATGGCTACACCTTC.

The V gene is TRBV5-6, the J gene TRBJ1-2; the D gene is possibly TRBD1 (5 bases). The CDR3 extends over 14 amino acids. Deletions cut 2 bases from V and 4 bases from J, with 12 bases between. Germline loops: CDR1 SGHDT, CDR2 YYEEEE. The CDR3 sequence: CASSFHRGVYGYTF. In DNA, the CDR3 is TGTGCCAGCAGCTTTCATCGGGGCGTCTATGGCTACACCTTC.

The chain couples TRBV19 to TRBJ2-1; 10 bases agree with TRBD2. V lost 6 bases and J lost 5; bases outside the gene matches: 10. Germline lookup yields CDR1 LNHDA and CDR2 SQIVND (reference sequence). The CDR3 length is 16 residues. Here the CDR3 DNA reads TGTGCCAGTAGCCAACTCGGACTAGCGGAGCACAATGAGCAGTTCTTC. It translates to CASSQLGLAEHNEQFF.

This clone was counted a single time. V gene TRBV28 combines with J gene TRBJ2-4; TRBD1 matches at 9 bases. The germline gives CDR1 MDHEN, CDR2 SYDVKM. This CDR3 contains 16 residues. Trimming cost V 5 bases and J 7 bases; bases outside gene matches: 12. The CDR3 spells CASSLTGQGLGNIQYF. Written as DNA, the CDR3 is TGTGCCAGCAGTCTAACGGGACAGGGATTAGGGAACATTCAGTACTTC.

The genes are TRBV7-2 and TRBJ1-3; TRBD1 is a possible D gene (6 bases). This CDR3 has 15 amino acids. V lost 2 bases to trimming and J lost 4 bases, with 12 bases between them. In germline, CDR1 is SGHTA, CDR2 FQGNSA. Here the CDR3 reads CASSLWGARGNTIYF. The CDR3 region has the DNA TGTGCCAGCAGCTTATGGGGGGCGCGGGGAAACACCATATATTTT.

The rearrangement joins TRBV2 to TRBJ2-7, with 10 bases aligning to TRBD2. Germline lookup yields CDR1 SNHLY and CDR2 FYNNEI. This CDR3 spans 20 amino acids. V shed 0 bases and J 3 bases; nucleotides not matched to a gene: 17. Written as DNA, the CDR3 is TGTGCCAGCAGTGAAGCGTCTAGCCTAGCGGGGGATCTGGCGGGCTACGAGCAGTACTTC. It encodes CASSEASSLAGDLAGYEQYF.

V usage is TRBV5-1 and J usage is TRBJ2-3; D ambiguous. The germline V gene has CDR1 SGHRS and CDR2 YFSETQ. Trimming took off 2 bases at V and 2 bases at J, with 15 bases between the two ends. CDR3 length: 16 amino acids. The CDR3 sequence: CASSFGRIQITDTQYF. CDR3 DNA sequence: TGCGCCAGCAGCTTTGGTCGGATCCAGATCACAGATACGCAGTATTTT.

The chain employs TRBV7-8 and TRBJ1-2, with a possible D match to TRBD1 (5 bases). Trimming left V 2 bases short and J 3 bases short, with 13 bases between. The germline V gene encodes CDR1 SGHVS and CDR2 FQNEAQ. The CDR3 loop spans 15 amino acids. Here the CDR3 reads CASSLYEGVDYGYTF. The DNA of the CDR3 is TGTGCCAGCAGCTTATATGAAGGGGTCGACTATGGCTACACCTTC.

The sample holds one count of this clone. This chain connects TRBV5-1 to TRBJ2-7; 7 positions agree with TRBD2. The germline V gene encodes CDR1 SGHRS and CDR2 YFSETQ. The CDR3 contains 14 residues. J was trimmed by 3 bases and V by 4 bases; bases with no gene match: 7. CDR3 sequence (DNA): TGCGCCAGCAGCGCGGGGACTACTTACTACGAGCAGTACTTC. Translating it yields CASSAGTTYYEQYF. Filled out from reference TRBV5-1 and TRBJ2-7, the complete variable domain reads KAGVTQTPRYLIKTRGQQVTLSCSPISGHRSVSWYQQTPGQGLQFLFEYFSETQRNKGNFPGRFSGRQFSNSRSEMNVSTLELGDSALYLCASSAGTTYYEQYFGPGTRLTVT.

The chain combines TRBV6-6 with TRBJ2-5, with 7 bases matching TRBD2. CDR1 and CDR2 (germline): MNHNY, SVGAGI (reference sequence). CDR3 size: 15 residues. Trimming took 5 bases from V and 3 from J; bases not matched to a gene: 9. The CDR3, as DNA: TGTGCCAGCAGTACCTCCCTTGGGGGGGAAGAGACCCAGTACTTC. This sequence encodes CASSTSLGGEETQYF.

V is TRBV6-1 and J is TRBJ1-2; 10 bases map to TRBD1. The CDR3 loop spans 14 amino acids. The germline gives CDR1 MNHNS, CDR2 SASEGT. With 6 bases clipped from V and 8 bases from J, the junction kept 9 bases outside the gene matches. CDR3 loop: CASSHTGTGDGYTF. CDR3 nucleotide sequence: TGTGCCAGCAGCCATACCGGGACAGGGGACGGCTACACCTTC.

This clone came up a few times. CDR3 sequence reads: CASQQHPFFTGGKAQYF. Written as DNA, the CDR3 is TGTGCCAGCCAACAGCACCCATTCTTCACAGGGGGTAAAGCGCAGTATTTT. The chain has TRBV6-4 and TRBJ2-3, with 8 bases matching TRBD1. The CDR3 consists of 17 residues. The trim removed 8 bases at V and 10 bases at J, leaving 23 bases unmatched. Germline V lookup: CDR1 MRHNA, CDR2 SNTAGT.

A remark on this clone: Other DNA sequences in this sample translate to the same CDR3. This rearrangement joins TRBV11-3 to TRBJ2-2, with D hard to call. V was clipped by 5 bases and J by 4 bases, with 8 bases between them. This CDR3 is 13 amino acids long. CDR1 is SGHNT and CDR2 is YENEEA in the germline V gene. The CDR3 sequence is CASSPDGTGELFF. Written as DNA, the CDR3 is TGTGCCAGCAGCCCGGACGGCACCGGGGAGCTGTTTTTT.